The present entry profiles one T cell receptor (beta chain) with its context. Its antigen is unidentified. The record originates from a study of T cell responses to AZD1222 COVID-19 vaccine. The data were produced by immunoSEQ multiplex PCR, yet TCRdb's version contains in-frame clones alone and is incomplete. This sample has about 120,000 clones, with roughly 86% found just once. Germline V CDR1 and CDR2: ENHRY, SYGVKD. V dropped 4 bases and J dropped 0 bases, with 10 bases sitting between them. The CDR3 is 15 amino acids. Overall study results and limits: Without day 14 samples, only post-peak T cell repertoires were studied. Clonal diversity was possibly underestimated, and the donors were mostly white British, with more females.

The sample here was peripheral blood, taken 28 days after the second AZD1222 dose. The V call is TRBV10-3, the J call TRBJ1-5; no reliable D call. The source of this sequence is an adult who received the AZD1222 COVID-19 vaccine. The CDR3 sequence: CAISAAGHSNQPQHF. The CDR3 region has the DNA TGTGCCATCAGTGCCGCAGGTCATAGCAATCAGCCCCAGCATTTT.